A single sample is the source of the 24 T cell receptor beta chains below, sequenced in a study of blood T cells in healthy people across ages. Through a sample-barcoded 5' primer and a J-beta primer mix, a second PCR was run for about 6 to 12 cycles. TCRdb itself ran the 5' RACE reads through MiXCR, one entry per CDR3 protein. The sample shows roughly 1,000,000 distinct CDR3 sequences, around 27% of them seen only once. In addition, the sample was reused for a study of T cells of mothers and their children.

Sequenced sample: blood. These TCRs come from a girl aged 2-10 years in good health.

This clonotype was counted a few times. This chain connects TRBV20-1 to TRBJ1-5; 7 bases agree with TRBD1. The CDR3 is made up of 13 amino acids. J gave up 7 bases and V 2 bases, and 5 bases lay outside the gene matches. The germline CDR1 and CDR2 sequences are DFQATT and SNEGSKA (reference sequence). This CDR3 is CSARRDSEQPQHF. The CDR3 DNA sequence: TGCAGTGCTAGAAGGGACAGTGAACAGCCCCAGCATTTT.

This clonotype was detected only a few times. The chain links TRBV7-9 to TRBJ2-5, with 7 bases fitting TRBD2. This CDR3 has 17 residues. Per the germline V gene, CDR1 is SEHNR and CDR2 is FQNEAQ (reference sequence). The V and J ends lost 1 base and 0 bases, in that order; junction bases with no gene match: 8. The CDR3 DNA follows: TGTGCCAGCAGCTTAGTCGGCCTAGCGGACAACCAAGAGACCCAGTACTTC. It codes for CASSLVGLADNQETQYF.

The rearrangement uses TRBV20-1 and TRBJ2-5; D is possibly TRBD1 (6 bases). The J call may be wrong; the DNA end is better matched by TRBJ2-1. This CDR3 spans 12 amino acids. Germline V CDR1 and CDR2: DFQATT, SNEGSKA (reference sequence). CDR3 sequence reads: CSASLGAHEQFF. Written as DNA, the CDR3 is TGCAGTGCTAGTCTGGGGGCTCATGAGCAGTTCTTC.

This clonotype occurred a few times. The V gene is TRBV11-2, the J gene TRBJ2-1; maybe TRBD1 (5 bases). V was shortened by 5 bases and J by 8 bases, with 22 bases between the two germline ends. Looked up from germline, CDR1 is SGHAT and CDR2 is FQNNGV. The CDR3 loop spans 16 amino acids. The chain's CDR3 is CASSPEGVGLFYEQFF. Written as DNA, the CDR3 is TGTGCCAGCAGCCCGGAAGGGGTAGGGCTTTTCTATGAGCAGTTCTTC.

The gene calls are TRBV7-2 and TRBJ2-1, with 9 bases fitting TRBD1. Looked up from germline, CDR1 is SGHTA and CDR2 is FQGNSA. The CDR3 contains 16 residues. Trimming cost V 4 bases and J 6 bases; bases outside gene matches: 10. CDR3 in DNA: TGTGCCAGCAGCTCACCCCGGACAGGGGTGAGCAATGAGCAGTTCTTC. This translates into CASSSPRTGVSNEQFF. The variable domain in full, completed from reference TRBV7-2 and TRBJ2-1, reads GAGVSQSPSNKVTEKGKDVELRCDPISGHTALYWYRQSLGQGLEFLIYFQGNSAPDKSGLPSDRFSAERTGGSVSTLTIQRTQQEDSAVYLCASSSPRTGVSNEQFFGPGTRLTVL.

Only a few counts were recorded for this clonotype. V usage is TRBV5-1 and J usage is TRBJ1-1, with D maybe TRBD1 (5 bases). The V gene's germline CDR1 is SGHRS and CDR2 YFSETQ. The CDR3 is made up of 14 amino acids. Trimming shortened V by 0 bases and J by 0 bases, and 6 bases separated the two germline ends. The CDR3 loop is CASSLETVNTEAFF. The CDR3 bases are TGCGCCAGCAGCTTGGAGACAGTGAACACTGAAGCTTTCTTT.

This rearrangement joins TRBV12-3 or TRBV12-4 to TRBJ1-6; the D is unclear. The CDR3 has 14 amino acids. V gave up 5 bases and J gave up 0 bases, with 5 bases separating them. CDR3 sequence (DNA): TGTGCCAGCAGTACCAGCTCCTATAATTCACCCCTCCACTTT. Amino acid sequence: CASSTSSYNSPLHF.

This clonotype was counted a few times. The gene calls are TRBV6-5 and TRBJ1-2; no clear D gene. The germline CDR1 and CDR2 sequences are MNHEY and SVGAGI. This CDR3 has 12 amino acids. V gave up 5 bases and J gave up 9 bases, with 13 bases separating them. The chain's CDR3 is CASSRQGMSYTF. CDR3 DNA sequence: TGTGCCAGCAGTCGTCAAGGGATGAGCTACACCTTC.

This clonotype was seen only a few times. The chain uses TRBV20-1 and TRBJ2-5; D gene ambiguous. The J call could be wrong; TRBJ2-1 is a better fit for the DNA end. Germline lookup yields CDR1 DFQATT and CDR2 SNEGSKA (reference sequence). The length of the CDR3 is 14 residues. This chain's CDR3 is CSARFELASVEQFF. The CDR3 bases are TGCAGTGCTAGGTTCGAATTGGCCAGCGTTGAGCAGTTCTTC.

This clonotype showed up just a few times. V gene TRBV28 combines with J gene TRBJ2-7, with D uncertain. CDR1 and CDR2 (germline): MDHEN, SYDVKM. V lost 1 base to trimming and J lost 3 bases, with 16 bases between them. The CDR3 has 16 amino acids. The CDR3 nucleotides are TGTGCCAGCAGTTTATTGGCAGGTAATGACTTCTACGAGCAGTACTTC. This gives the protein CASSLLAGNDFYEQYF.

Turning to this clonotype: Mismatch with germline at one junction end may stem from a read error. CDR3 region: CASSARFPGNTVYF. As DNA, the CDR3 is TGTGCCAGCAGTGCCAGATTCCCCGGAAACACCGTATATTTT. V gene TRBV12-3 or TRBV12-4 combines with J gene TRBJ1-3; D remains ambiguous. This CDR3 has 14 amino acids.

This clonotype was seen a handful of times. CDR3 region: CASSERTDQETQYF. The CDR3 DNA reads TGTGCCAGCAGCGAAAGGACAGACCAAGAGACCCAGTACTTC. V gene TRBV13 combines with J gene TRBJ2-5, with a weak D call TRBD1 (6 bases). Trimming pared 5 bases from V and 0 bases from J, leaving 10 bases between. Germline V gene data show CDR1 as PRHDT and CDR2 as FYEKMQ (reference sequence). The CDR3 contains 14 residues.

This clonotype was observed a handful of times. The chain employs TRBV11-2 and TRBJ1-1; the D is unclear. The CDR3 contains 14 residues. With 1 base removed from V and 3 bases from J, the gap between germline ends came to 9 bases. Germline lookup yields CDR1 SGHAT and CDR2 FQNNGV. As DNA, the CDR3 is TGTGCCAGCAGCTTAGTAGCGTCGGACACTGAAGCTTTCTTT. This translates into CASSLVASDTEAFF. Complete variable domain (other parts from reference TRBV11-2 and TRBJ1-1): EAGVAQSPRYKIIEKRQSVAFWCNPISGHATLYWYQQILGQGPKLLIQFQNNGVVDDSQLPKDRFSAERLKGVDSTLKIQPAKLEDSAVYLCASSLVASDTEAFFGQGTRLTVV.

A remark on this clonotype: At one end, the junction sequence differs from germline, possibly due to a read error. The rearrangement links TRBV15 to TRBJ2-1; D is unclear. Germline-derived CDR1 and CDR2 are LNHNV and YYDKDF (reference sequence). There are 12 residues in the CDR3. CDR3 nucleotide sequence: TGTGCCACCAAGAGCTCCTGCAATGAGCAGTTCTTC. Translated, it gives CATKSSCNEQFF.

The J gene is TRBJ2-6, the V gene TRBV11-2, with D possibly called TRBD1 or TRBD2 (6 bases each). The CDR3 consists of 17 residues. The V end was cut by 4 bases, the J end by 11 bases, with 24 bases between. Germline values: CDR1 SGHAT, CDR2 FQNNGV. CDR3 nucleotide sequence: TGTGCCAGCAGCTCTCTCACAGGGACCACGGGGGCGCACGTCCTGACTTTC. Translated: CASSSLTGTTGAHVLTF.

A few counts support this clonotype. This chain links TRBV20-1 with TRBJ2-1; 15 bases are a match to TRBD2. The V segment lost 0 bases and the J segment 0 bases; nucleotides outside the gene matches: 21. The CDR3 covers 24 residues. CDR1 is DFQATT, CDR2 SNEGSKA, per germline (reference sequence). The CDR3 spells CSARDLGRGRTSGGARSSYNEQFF. The CDR3 bases are TGCAGTGCTAGAGATCTTGGTCGAGGTCGGACTAGCGGGGGGGCCCGGAGCTCCTACAATGAGCAGTTCTTC.

The V call is TRBV19, the J call TRBJ2-1; no definite D call. CDR1 LNHDA and CDR2 SQIVND come from the germline V gene (reference sequence). The CDR3 totals 13 residues. The ends were cut back, 1 base at V and 6 bases at J, with 7 bases in the middle. CDR3 sequence (DNA): TGTGCCAGTAGTATAGGGGTGACCAATGAGCAGTTCTTC. Translating gives CASSIGVTNEQFF. Full variable domain (remainder filled in from reference TRBV19 and TRBJ2-1): DGGITQSPKYLFRKEGQNVTLSCEQNLNHDAMYWYRQDPGQGLRLIYYSQIVNDFQKGDIAEGYSVSREKKESFPLTVTSAQKNPTAFYLCASSIGVTNEQFFGPGTRLTVL.

This clonotype was seen only a few times. This chain uses TRBV6-1 with TRBJ2-1; 8 bases match TRBD1. Trimming removed 6 bases from V and 2 bases from J; junction bases left unmatched: 3. The CDR3 spans 14 residues. Germline CDR1 and CDR2: MNHNS and SASEGT. CDR3 amino acids: CASRDRAPYNEQFF. The CDR3 DNA follows: TGTGCCAGCAGGGACAGGGCCCCCTACAATGAGCAGTTCTTC.

This clonotype came up a few times. The genes are TRBV9 and TRBJ2-7; D assignment may be TRBD1 or TRBD2 (6 bases each). CDR1 is SGDLS, CDR2 YYNGEE, per germline. The CDR3 runs to 14 residues. Trimming shortened V by 4 bases and J by 6 bases, and 17 bases separated the two germline ends. CDR3 amino acids: CASSPGGTSPEQYF. CDR3 nucleotides: TGTGCCAGCAGCCCCGGGGGCACCTCACCCGAGCAGTACTTC.

In its sample, this clonotype was seen a few times. The chain links TRBV12-3 or TRBV12-4 to TRBJ2-6, with 12 bases lining up with TRBD2. This CDR3 spans 20 amino acids. Trimming at V came to 7 bases and at J to 0 bases, leaving 13 bases not matched to a gene. CDR3 DNA: TGTGCCAGCACCTTAGAGGCTCTAGCGGGAGGGCTCTCTGGGGCCAACGTCCTGACTTTC. As protein: CASTLEALAGGLSGANVLTF.

The chain combines TRBV7-9 with TRBJ2-5, with 7 nucleotides matching TRBD2. The CDR3 contains 15 residues. V shed 2 bases and J 2 bases; nucleotides not matched to a gene: 5. Per the germline V gene, CDR1 is SEHNR and CDR2 is FQNEAQ (reference sequence). In DNA, the CDR3 is TGTGCCAGCAGCTTACGCCGGGGGGAACAAGAGACCCAGTACTTC. It encodes CASSLRRGEQETQYF.

The sample holds a few counts of this clonotype. The chain links TRBV28 to TRBJ2-1; maybe TRBD1 (5 bases). Germline V gene sequence: CDR1 MDHEN, CDR2 SYDVKM. The V gene lost 4 bases and the J gene lost 10 bases, with 14 bases spanning the gap. The CDR3 spans 13 residues. CDR3 loop: CASSWGPGQEQFF. The CDR3 DNA reads TGTGCCAGCAGTTGGGGCCCAGGTCAGGAGCAGTTCTTC.

V usage is TRBV12-3 or TRBV12-4 and J usage is TRBJ2-5, with 7 bases fitting TRBD1. Unmatched junction bases numbered 13, after V lost 6 bases and J lost 9 bases. CDR3 length: 14 amino acids. CDR3 loop: CASSGTASPVAQYF. The CDR3 nucleotides read TGTGCCAGCAGCGGGACAGCGAGTCCAGTGGCCCAGTACTTC.

A few counts support this clonotype. The J gene is TRBJ2-2, the V gene TRBV12-3 or TRBV12-4, with D possibly being TRBD1 (5 bases). There are 13 residues in the CDR3. Trimming took 5 bases from V and 6 from J, leaving 10 bases between them. The CDR3 here is CASSQGYAGELFF. CDR3 coding DNA: TGTGCCAGCAGTCAGGGTTATGCCGGGGAGCTGTTTTTT.